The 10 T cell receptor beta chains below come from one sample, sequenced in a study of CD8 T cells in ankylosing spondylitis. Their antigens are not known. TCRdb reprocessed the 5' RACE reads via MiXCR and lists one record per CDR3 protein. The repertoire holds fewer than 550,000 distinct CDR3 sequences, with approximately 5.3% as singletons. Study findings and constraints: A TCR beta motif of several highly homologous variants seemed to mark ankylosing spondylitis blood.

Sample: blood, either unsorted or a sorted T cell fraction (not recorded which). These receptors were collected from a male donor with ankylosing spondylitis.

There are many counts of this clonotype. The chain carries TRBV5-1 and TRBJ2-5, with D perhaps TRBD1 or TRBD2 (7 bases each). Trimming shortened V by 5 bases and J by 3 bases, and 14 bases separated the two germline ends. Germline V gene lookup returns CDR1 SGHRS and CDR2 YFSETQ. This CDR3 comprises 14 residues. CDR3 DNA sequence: TGCGCCAGCAGTTCGACAGGGAGGGAAGAGACCCAGTACTTC. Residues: CASSSTGREETQYF.

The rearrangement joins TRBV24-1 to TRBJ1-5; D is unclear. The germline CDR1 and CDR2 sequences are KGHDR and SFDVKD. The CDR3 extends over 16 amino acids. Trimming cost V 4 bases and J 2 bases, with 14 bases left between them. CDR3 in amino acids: CATSDPRGQGNQPQHF. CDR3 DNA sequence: TGTGCCACCAGTGACCCGAGAGGGCAAGGCAATCAGCCCCAGCATTTT.

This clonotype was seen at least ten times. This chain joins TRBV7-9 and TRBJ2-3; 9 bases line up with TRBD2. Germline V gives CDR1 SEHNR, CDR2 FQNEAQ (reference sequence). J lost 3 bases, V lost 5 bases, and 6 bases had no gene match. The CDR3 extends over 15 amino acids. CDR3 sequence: CASSPPSGATDTQYF. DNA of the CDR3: TGTGCCAGCAGCCCACCTAGCGGGGCAACAGATACGCAGTATTTT.

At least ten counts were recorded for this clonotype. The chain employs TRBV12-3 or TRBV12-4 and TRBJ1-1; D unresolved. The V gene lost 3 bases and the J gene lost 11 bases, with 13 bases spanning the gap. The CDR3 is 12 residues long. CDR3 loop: CASSLSWGVAFF. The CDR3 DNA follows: TGTGCCAGCAGTTTGTCATGGGGTGTGGCTTTCTTT.

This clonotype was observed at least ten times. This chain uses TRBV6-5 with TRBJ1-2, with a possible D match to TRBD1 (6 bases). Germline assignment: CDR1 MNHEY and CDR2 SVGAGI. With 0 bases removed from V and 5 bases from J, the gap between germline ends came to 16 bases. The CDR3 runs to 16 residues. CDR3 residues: CASSYSGGGRFYGYTF. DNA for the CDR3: TGTGCCAGCAGTTACTCTGGCGGGGGGCGTTTTTATGGCTACACCTTC.

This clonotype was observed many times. This CDR3 is CASSLAAGPSYEQYF. CDR3 in DNA: TGTGCCAGCAGCTTAGCAGCGGGTCCAAGCTACGAGCAGTACTTC. The chain carries TRBV11-2 and TRBJ2-7; maybe TRBD2 (6 bases). The germline V and J ends were trimmed by 1 base and 3 bases, with 13 bases remaining between them. Per the germline V gene, CDR1 is SGHAT and CDR2 is FQNNGV. The CDR3 has 15 residues.

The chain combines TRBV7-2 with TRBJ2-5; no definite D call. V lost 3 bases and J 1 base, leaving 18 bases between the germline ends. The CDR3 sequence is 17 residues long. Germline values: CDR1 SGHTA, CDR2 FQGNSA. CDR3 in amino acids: CASSLAAGRRRQETQYF. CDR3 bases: TGTGCCAGCAGCTTGGCGGCAGGTCGACGTCGCCAAGAGACCCAGTACTTC.

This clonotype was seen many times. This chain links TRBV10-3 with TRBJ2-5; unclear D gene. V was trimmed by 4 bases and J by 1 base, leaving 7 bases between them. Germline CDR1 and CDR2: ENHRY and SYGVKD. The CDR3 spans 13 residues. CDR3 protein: CAISVGSQETQYF. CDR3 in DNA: TGTGCCATCAGTGTGGGCTCCCAAGAGACCCAGTACTTC.

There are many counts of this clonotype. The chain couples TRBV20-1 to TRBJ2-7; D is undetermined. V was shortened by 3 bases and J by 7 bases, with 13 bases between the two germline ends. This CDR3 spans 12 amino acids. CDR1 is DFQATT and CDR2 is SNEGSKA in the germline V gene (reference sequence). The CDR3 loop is CSASDFLGEQYF. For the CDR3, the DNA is TGCAGTGCTAGTGATTTCCTCGGGGAGCAGTACTTC.

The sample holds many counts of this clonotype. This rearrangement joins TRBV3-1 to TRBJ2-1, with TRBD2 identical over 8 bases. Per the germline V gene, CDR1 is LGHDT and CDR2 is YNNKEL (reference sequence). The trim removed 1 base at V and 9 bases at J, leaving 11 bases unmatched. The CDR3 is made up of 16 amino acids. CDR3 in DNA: TGTGCCAGCAGCCAAGCAGGTAGCGGGATTGCTAGTGAGCAGTTCTTC. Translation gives CASSQAGSGIASEQFF.